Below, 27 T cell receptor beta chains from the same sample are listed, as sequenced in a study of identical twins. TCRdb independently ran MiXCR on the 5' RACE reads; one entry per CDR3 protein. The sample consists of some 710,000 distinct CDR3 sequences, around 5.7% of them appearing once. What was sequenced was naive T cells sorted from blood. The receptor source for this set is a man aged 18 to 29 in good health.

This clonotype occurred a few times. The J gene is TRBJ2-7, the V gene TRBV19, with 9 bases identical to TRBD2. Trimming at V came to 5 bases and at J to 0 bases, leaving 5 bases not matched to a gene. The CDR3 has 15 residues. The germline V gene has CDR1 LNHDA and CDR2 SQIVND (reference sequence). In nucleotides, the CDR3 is TGTGCCAGTAGTGTTCAAGCGGGAGGCTCCTACGAGCAGTACTTC. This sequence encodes CASSVQAGGSYEQYF.

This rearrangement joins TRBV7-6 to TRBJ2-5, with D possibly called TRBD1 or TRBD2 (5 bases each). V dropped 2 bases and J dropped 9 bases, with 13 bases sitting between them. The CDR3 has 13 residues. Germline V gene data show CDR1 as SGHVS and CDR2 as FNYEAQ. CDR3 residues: CASSLSTGRSQYF. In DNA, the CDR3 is TGTGCCAGCAGCTTATCCACGGGGCGCTCCCAGTACTTC.

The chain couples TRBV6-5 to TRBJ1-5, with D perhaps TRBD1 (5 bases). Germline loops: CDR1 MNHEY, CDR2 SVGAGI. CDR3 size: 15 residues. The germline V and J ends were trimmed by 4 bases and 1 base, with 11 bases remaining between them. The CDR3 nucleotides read TGTGCCAGCAGTTGGGGGGACGGAAGCAATCAGCCCCAGCATTTT. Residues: CASSWGDGSNQPQHF.

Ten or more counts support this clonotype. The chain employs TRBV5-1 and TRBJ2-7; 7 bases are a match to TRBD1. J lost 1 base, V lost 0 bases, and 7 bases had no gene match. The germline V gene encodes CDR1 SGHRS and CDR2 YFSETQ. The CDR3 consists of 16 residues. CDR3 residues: CASSLGGQVLSYEQYF. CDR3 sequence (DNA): TGCGCCAGCAGCTTGGGCGGACAGGTACTTTCCTACGAGCAGTACTTC.

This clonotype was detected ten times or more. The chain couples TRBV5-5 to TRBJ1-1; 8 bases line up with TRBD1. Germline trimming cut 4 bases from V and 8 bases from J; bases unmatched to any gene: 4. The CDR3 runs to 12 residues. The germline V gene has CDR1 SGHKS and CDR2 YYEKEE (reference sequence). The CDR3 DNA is TGTGCCAGCAGCGGATGGGACAGGGAAGCTTTCTTT. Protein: CASSGWDREAFF.

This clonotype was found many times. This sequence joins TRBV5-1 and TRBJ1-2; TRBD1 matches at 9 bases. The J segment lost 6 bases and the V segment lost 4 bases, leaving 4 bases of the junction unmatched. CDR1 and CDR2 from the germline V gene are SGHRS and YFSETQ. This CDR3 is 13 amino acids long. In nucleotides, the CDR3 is TGCGCCAGCAGCCCCGGGACAGGGCATGGCTACACCTTC. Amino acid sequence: CASSPGTGHGYTF.

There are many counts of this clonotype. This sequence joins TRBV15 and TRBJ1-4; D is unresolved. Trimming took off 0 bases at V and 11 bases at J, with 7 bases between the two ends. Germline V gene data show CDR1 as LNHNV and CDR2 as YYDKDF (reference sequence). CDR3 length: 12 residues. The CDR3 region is CATSRDVGKLFF. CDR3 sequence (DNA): TGTGCCACCAGCAGAGATGTGGGGAAACTGTTTTTT.

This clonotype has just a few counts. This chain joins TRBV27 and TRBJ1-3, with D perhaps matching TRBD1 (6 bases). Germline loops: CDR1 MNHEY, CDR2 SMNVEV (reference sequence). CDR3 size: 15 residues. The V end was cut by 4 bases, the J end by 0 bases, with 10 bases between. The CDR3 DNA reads TGTGCCAGCAGTTCTGGGACAACCTCTGGAAACACCATATATTTT. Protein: CASSSGTTSGNTIYF.

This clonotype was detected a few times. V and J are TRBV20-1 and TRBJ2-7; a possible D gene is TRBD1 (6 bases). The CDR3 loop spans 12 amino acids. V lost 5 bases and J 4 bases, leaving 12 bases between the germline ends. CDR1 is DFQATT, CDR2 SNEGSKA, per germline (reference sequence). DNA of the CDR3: TGCAGTGCTGCTCGGACAGTGTACGAGCAGTACTTC. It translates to CSAARTVYEQYF.

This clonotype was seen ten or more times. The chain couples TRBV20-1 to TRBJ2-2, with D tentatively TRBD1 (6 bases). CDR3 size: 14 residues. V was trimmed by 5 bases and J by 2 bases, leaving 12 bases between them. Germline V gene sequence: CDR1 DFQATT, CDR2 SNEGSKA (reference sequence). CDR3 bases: TGCAGTGCTTCCGGGACACCTAACACCGGGGAGCTGTTTTTT. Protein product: CSASGTPNTGELFF.

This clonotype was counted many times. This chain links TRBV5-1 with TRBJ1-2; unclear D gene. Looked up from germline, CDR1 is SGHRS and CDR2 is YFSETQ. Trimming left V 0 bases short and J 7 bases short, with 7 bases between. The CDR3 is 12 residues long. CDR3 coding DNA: TGCGCCAGCAGCTTGGAAACAACTGGCTACACCTTC. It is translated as CASSLETTGYTF.

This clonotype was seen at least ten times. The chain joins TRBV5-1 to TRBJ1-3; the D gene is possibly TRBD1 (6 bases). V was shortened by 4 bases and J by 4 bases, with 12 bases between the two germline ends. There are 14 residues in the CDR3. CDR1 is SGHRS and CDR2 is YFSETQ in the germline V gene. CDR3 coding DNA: TGCGCCAGCAGCCAGGGGACACCCGGAAACACCATATATTTT. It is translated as CASSQGTPGNTIYF.

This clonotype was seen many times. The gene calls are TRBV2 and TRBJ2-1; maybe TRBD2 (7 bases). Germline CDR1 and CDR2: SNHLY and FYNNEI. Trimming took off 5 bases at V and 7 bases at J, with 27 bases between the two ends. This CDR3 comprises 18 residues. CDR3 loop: CASSPRGGSSPNTNEQFF. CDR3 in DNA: TGTGCCAGCAGTCCCAGGGGCGGGAGTTCCCCGAACACAAATGAGCAGTTCTTC.

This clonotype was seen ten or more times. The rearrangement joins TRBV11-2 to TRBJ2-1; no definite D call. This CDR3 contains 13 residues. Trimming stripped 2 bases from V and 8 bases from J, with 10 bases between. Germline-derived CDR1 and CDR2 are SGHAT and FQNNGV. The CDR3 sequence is CASSLTGRDEQFF. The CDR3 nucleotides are TGTGCCAGCAGCTTAACCGGACGGGATGAGCAGTTCTTC.

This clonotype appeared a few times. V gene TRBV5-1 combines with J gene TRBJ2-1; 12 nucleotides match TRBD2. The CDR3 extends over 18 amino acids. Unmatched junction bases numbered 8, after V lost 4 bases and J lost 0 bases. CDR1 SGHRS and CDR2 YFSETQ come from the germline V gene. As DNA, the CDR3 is TGCGCCAGCAGCCTAACCGGACTAGCGGGACCCTCCTACAATGAGCAGTTCTTC. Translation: CASSLTGLAGPSYNEQFF.

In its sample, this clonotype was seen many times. For the CDR3, the DNA is TGTGCCAGCAGTTGGGGAGGGGGTAGACTAGCGGGAGATGTCGGGGAGCTGTTTTTT. Translating it yields CASSWGGGRLAGDVGELFF. The chain links TRBV6-5 to TRBJ2-2; 12 bases agree with TRBD2. The CDR3 runs to 19 residues. CDR1 and CDR2 (germline): MNHEY, SVGAGI. V lost 4 bases to trimming and J lost 7 bases; unmatched junction nucleotides: 16.

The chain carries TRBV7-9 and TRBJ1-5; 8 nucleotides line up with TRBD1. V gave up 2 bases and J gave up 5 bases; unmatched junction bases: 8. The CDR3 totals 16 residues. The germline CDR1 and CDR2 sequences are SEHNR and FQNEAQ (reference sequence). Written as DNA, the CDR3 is TGTGCCAGCAGCTTATATATGGGGACAGGAGATCAGCCCCAGCATTTT. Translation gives CASSLYMGTGDQPQHF.

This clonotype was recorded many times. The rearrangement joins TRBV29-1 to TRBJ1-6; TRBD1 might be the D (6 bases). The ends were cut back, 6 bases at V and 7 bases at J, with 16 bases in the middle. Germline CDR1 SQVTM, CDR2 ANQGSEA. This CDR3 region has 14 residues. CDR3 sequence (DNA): TGCAGCGTCGCCGAGGGGGGAGGCAATTCACCCCTCCACTTT. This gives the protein CSVAEGGGNSPLHF. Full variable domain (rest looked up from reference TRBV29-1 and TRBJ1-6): SAVISQKPSRDICQRGTSLTIQCQVDSQVTMMFWYRQQPGQSLTLIATANQGSEATYESGFVIDKFPISRPNLTFSTLTVSNMSPEDSSIYLCSVAEGGGNSPLHFGNGTRLTVT.

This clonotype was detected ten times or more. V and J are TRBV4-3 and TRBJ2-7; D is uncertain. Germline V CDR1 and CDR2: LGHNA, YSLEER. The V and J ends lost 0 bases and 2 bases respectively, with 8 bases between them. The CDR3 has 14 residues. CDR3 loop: CASSQDHVTYEQYF. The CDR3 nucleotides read TGCGCCAGCAGCCAAGATCATGTTACCTACGAGCAGTACTTC.

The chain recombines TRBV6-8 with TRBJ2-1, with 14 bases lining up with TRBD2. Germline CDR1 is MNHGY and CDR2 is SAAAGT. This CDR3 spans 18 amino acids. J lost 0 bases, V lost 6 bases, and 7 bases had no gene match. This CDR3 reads CASRPGTSGSPSYNEQFF. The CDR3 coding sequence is TGTGCCAGCAGACCAGGGACTAGCGGGAGCCCCTCCTACAATGAGCAGTTCTTC.

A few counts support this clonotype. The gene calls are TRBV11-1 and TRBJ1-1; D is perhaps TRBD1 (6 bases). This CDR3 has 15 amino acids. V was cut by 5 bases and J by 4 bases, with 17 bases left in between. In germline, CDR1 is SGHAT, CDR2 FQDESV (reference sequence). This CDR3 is CASSRGRGSGTEAFF. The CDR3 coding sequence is TGTGCCAGCAGCAGAGGCAGGGGATCGGGCACTGAAGCTTTCTTT.

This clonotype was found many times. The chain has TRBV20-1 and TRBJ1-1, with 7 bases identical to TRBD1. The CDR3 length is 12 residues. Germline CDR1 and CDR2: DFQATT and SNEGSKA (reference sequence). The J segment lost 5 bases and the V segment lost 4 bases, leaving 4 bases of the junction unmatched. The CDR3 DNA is TGCAGTGCTACAGGGGGGGCGACTGAAGCTTTCTTT. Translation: CSATGGATEAFF.

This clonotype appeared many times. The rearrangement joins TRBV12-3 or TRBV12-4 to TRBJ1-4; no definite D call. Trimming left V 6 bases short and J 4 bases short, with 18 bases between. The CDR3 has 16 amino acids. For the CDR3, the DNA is TGTGCCAGCAGCAATTCTTTCAGGTGGTTTAATGAAAAACTGTTTTTT. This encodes CASSNSFRWFNEKLFF.

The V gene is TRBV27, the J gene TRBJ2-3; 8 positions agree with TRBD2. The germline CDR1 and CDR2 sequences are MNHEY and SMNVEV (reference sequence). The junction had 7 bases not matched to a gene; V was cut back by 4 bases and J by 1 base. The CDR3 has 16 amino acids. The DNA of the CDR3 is TGTGCCAGCAGTTCTATAAGAGCGGGAGGCACAGATACGCAGTATTTT. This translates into CASSSIRAGGTDTQYF.

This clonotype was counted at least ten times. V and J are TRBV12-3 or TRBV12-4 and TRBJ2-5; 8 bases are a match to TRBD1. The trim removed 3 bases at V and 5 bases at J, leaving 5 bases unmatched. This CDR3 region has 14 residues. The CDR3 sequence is CASSFDRGGETQYF. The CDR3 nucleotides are TGTGCCAGCAGTTTTGACAGGGGAGGTGAGACCCAGTACTTC.

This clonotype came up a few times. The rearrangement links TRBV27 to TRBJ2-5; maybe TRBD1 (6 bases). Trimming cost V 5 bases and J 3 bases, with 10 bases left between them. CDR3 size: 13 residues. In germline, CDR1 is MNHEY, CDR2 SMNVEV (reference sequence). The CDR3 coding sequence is TGTGCCAGCAGTATATACAGGGAAGAGACCCAGTACTTC. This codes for CASSIYREETQYF.

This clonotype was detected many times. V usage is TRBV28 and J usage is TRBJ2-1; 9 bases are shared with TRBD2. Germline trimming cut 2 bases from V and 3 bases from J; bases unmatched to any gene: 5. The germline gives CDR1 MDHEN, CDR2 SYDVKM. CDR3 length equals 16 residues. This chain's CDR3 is CASSLVGGRDYNEQFF. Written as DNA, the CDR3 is TGTGCCAGCAGTTTAGTTGGCGGGAGGGACTACAATGAGCAGTTCTTC.